This T cell receptor beta chain was observed in a study of post-analysis software for immune sequencing data. Every TCR beta cDNA library bore unique molecular identifiers. Using its own MiXCR run on the PCR reads, TCRdb lists one record per CDR3 protein. The sample has around 200,000 distinct CDR3 sequences, around 29% seen once. Findings of the study overall: When patients were compared with controls, about five TRBV segments were more frequent, TRBV5-6, TRBV5-1 and TRBV20-1 among them.

The CDR3 spans 14 residues. Trimming stripped 3 bases from V and 14 bases from J, with 21 bases between. Germline V gene lookup returns CDR1 MNHEY and CDR2 SMNVEV (reference sequence). In regard to this clonotype: What it recognizes is unknown.

The V call is TRBV27, the J call TRBJ2-3, with no clear D. The sequenced material came from blood. The TCR originated in a girl under 18 with multiple sclerosis. Written as DNA, the CDR3 is TGTGCCAGCAGTTTCACTGTATGGCCCTTCGTGCCGTATTTT. It translates to CASSFTVWPFVPYF.